This TCR beta chain was documented in a study of CD8 T cells in ankylosing spondylitis. Study results and caveats: Reportedly, disease-linked clones are significantly enriched in ankylosing spondylitis patients' matched synovial fluid. Disease-linked clones, CD8+, were relatively rare in peripheral blood. Roughly eight highly homologous variants formed a TCR beta motif that appeared characteristic of ankylosing spondylitis blood. Certain motif variants had earlier appeared in reactive arthritis synovial fluid and blood.

The CDR3 loop spans 15 amino acids. V lost 0 bases to trimming and J lost 0 bases, with 7 bases between them. Per germline, CDR1 SGDLS and CDR2 YYNGEE. Libraries for TCR beta were made by quantitative 5'-RACE with molecular barcodes. One entry per CDR3 protein results from TCRdb running MiXCR on the 5' RACE reads. In the table there are hundreds of thousands of distinct CDR3 sequences, 12% of which are singletons. This clonotype was seen many times. Antigen: not known. J is TRBJ2-1 and V is TRBV9, with D uncertain. The origin of this receptor is a male donor with ankylosing spondylitis. The source material was blood, either unsorted or a sorted T cell fraction (not recorded which). CDR3 in DNA: TGTGCCAGCAGCGTAGATGTAGCCTCCTACAATGAGCAGTTCTTC. This sequence encodes CASSVDVASYNEQFF. Looking up the rest from reference TRBV9 and TRBJ2-1 gives the full variable domain: DSGVTQTPKHLITATGQRVTLRCSPRSGDLSVYWYQQSLDQGLQFLIQYYNGEERAKGNILERFSAQQFPDLHSELNLSSLELGDSALYFCASSVDVASYNEQFFGPGTRLTVL.